This is a list of T cell receptor beta chains from one sample in a study of CD8+ T cells in alopecia areata. The table came from immunoSEQ multiplex PCR; TCRdb's copy has only in-frame clones and leaves some out. The table includes some 180,000 clones, roughly 60% detected once. The sample was CD4+ T cells sorted from blood, taken at week 0. These receptors were collected from a human donor with alopecia areata. CDR3s include the opening cysteine and the closing phenylalanine or tryptophan. The order of the fields is V gene, D gene, CDR3 length, J gene, clone size, CDR3 protein, CDR3 DNA. A D gene is named only where the DNA matches it firmly. Rows may omit the clone size; those that give it use once, few, many or a size class.

v_gene: TRBV6-1
d_gene: .
len: 14
j_gene: TRBJ2-5
abundance: .
CDR3aa: CASSEESPRGTQYF
CDR3nt: TGTGCCAGCAGTGAAGAATCCCCCCGGGGGACCCAGTACTTC

v_gene: TRBV14
d_gene: .
len: 13
j_gene: TRBJ2-6
abundance: few
CDR3aa: CASSQDLRTILTF
CDR3nt: TGTGCCAGCAGCCAAGATTTGCGGACTATCCTGACTTTC

v_gene: TRBV27
d_gene: .
len: 14
j_gene: TRBJ2-5
abundance: .
CDR3aa: CASSTNLKQETQYF
CDR3nt: TGTGCCAGCAGTACTAACCTAAAGCAAGAGACCCAGTACTTC

v_gene: TRBV29-1
d_gene: .
len: 13
j_gene: TRBJ1-1
abundance: few
CDR3aa: CSVALEAGTEAFF
CDR3nt: TGCAGCGTTGCTCTAGAAGCGGGCACTGAAGCTTTCTTT

v_gene: TRBV30
d_gene: .
len: 13
j_gene: TRBJ1-1
abundance: .
CDR3aa: CAWSRKPNTEAFF
CDR3nt: TGTGCCTGGAGTCGGAAACCGAACACTGAAGCTTTCTTT

v_gene: TRBV20-1
d_gene: .
len: 11
j_gene: TRBJ2-7
abundance: .
CDR3aa: CSAWYRDKQYF
CDR3nt: TGCAGTGCTTGGTACAGGGATAAGCAGTACTTC

v_gene: TRBV7-2
d_gene: .
len: 14
j_gene: TRBJ1-2
abundance: few
CDR3aa: CASSSIGQNYGYTF
CDR3nt: TGTGCCAGCAGCTCCATCGGACAGAACTATGGCTACACCTTC

v_gene: TRBV30
d_gene: TRBD1
len: 12
j_gene: TRBJ2-2
abundance: .
CDR3aa: CAWTGNTGELFF
CDR3nt: TGTGCTTGGACAGGGAACACCGGGGAGCTGTTTTTT

v_gene: TRBV7-9
d_gene: .
len: 16
j_gene: TRBJ1-5
abundance: .
CDR3aa: CASSLESGLSNQPQHF
CDR3nt: TGTGCCAGCAGCTTAGAGTCGGGGCTTAGCAATCAGCCCCAGCATTTT

v_gene: TRBV29-1
d_gene: .
len: 13
j_gene: TRBJ1-1
abundance: .
CDR3aa: CSVGGHVNTEAFF
CDR3nt: TGCAGCGTTGGTGGGCACGTGAACACTGAAGCTTTCTTT

v_gene: TRBV29-1
d_gene: TRBD2
len: 14
j_gene: TRBJ2-7
abundance: .
CDR3aa: CSPCFAGLAFEQYF
CDR3nt: TGCAGCCCTTGCTTTGCGGGACTAGCTTTCGAGCAGTACTTC

v_gene: TRBV30
d_gene: .
len: 15
j_gene: TRBJ2-1
abundance: .
CDR3aa: CASRGYPSSYNEQFF
CDR3nt: TGTGCCTCCCGAGGATACCCCAGCTCCTACAATGAGCAGTTCTTC

v_gene: TRBV19
d_gene: TRBD1
len: 18
j_gene: TRBJ2-6
abundance: .
CDR3aa: CASSLPGTGFSGANVLTF
CDR3nt: TGTGCCAGTAGTCTGCCCGGGACAGGGTTCTCTGGGGCCAACGTCCTGACTTTC

v_gene: TRBV11-2
d_gene: TRBD1
len: 18
j_gene: TRBJ1-1
abundance: .
CDR3aa: CASSLDLGTGARNTEAFF
CDR3nt: TGTGCCAGCAGCTTAGATCTCGGGACAGGGGCGAGGAACACTGAAGCTTTCTTT

v_gene: TRBV30
d_gene: TRBD1
len: 14
j_gene: TRBJ2-7
abundance: .
CDR3aa: CAWSWGDRGYEQYF
CDR3nt: TGTGCCTGGAGCTGGGGGGACAGGGGCTACGAGCAGTACTTC

v_gene: TRBV5-6
d_gene: TRBD1
len: 15
j_gene: TRBJ1-6
abundance: .
CDR3aa: CASSLRTGHNSPLHF
CDR3nt: TGTGCCAGCAGCTTACGGACAGGGCACAATTCACCCCTCCACTTT

v_gene: TRBV4-3
d_gene: .
len: 15
j_gene: TRBJ2-7
abundance: once
CDR3aa: CASSQERGQGYEQYF
CDR3nt: TGCGCCAGCAGCCAAGAACGGGGGCAAGGCTACGAGCAGTACTTC

v_gene: TRBV30
d_gene: .
len: 13
j_gene: TRBJ1-1
abundance: .
CDR3aa: CAWASNMNTEAFF
CDR3nt: TGTGCCTGGGCTAGTAACATGAACACTGAAGCTTTCTTT

v_gene: TRBV30
d_gene: .
len: 13
j_gene: TRBJ2-7
abundance: .
CDR3aa: CAWKEGPSYEQYF
CDR3nt: TGTGCCTGGAAGGAAGGACCCTCCTACGAGCAGTACTTC

v_gene: TRBV6-1
d_gene: .
len: 16
j_gene: TRBJ2-7
abundance: .
CDR3aa: CASSEDWPASNYEQYF
CDR3nt: TGTGCCAGCAGTGAAGACTGGCCAGCGTCTAACTACGAGCAGTACTTC

v_gene: TRBV19
d_gene: .
len: 16
j_gene: TRBJ1-5
abundance: .
CDR3aa: CASSIDTGGERWPQHF
CDR3nt: TGTGCCAGTAGTATAGATACTGGCGGGGAGCGGTGGCCCCAGCATTTT

v_gene: TRBV5-1
d_gene: .
len: 14
j_gene: TRBJ2-3
abundance: once
CDR3aa: CASSEGRDPVTQYF
CDR3nt: TGCGCCAGCAGCGAGGGCCGGGACCCAGTTACGCAGTATTTT

v_gene: TRBV30
d_gene: .
len: 14
j_gene: TRBJ2-2
abundance: few
CDR3aa: CAWSRRVRTGELFF
CDR3nt: TGTGCCTGGAGTCGTAGGGTCCGTACCGGGGAGCTGTTTTTT

v_gene: TRBV10-3
d_gene: TRBD1
len: 16
j_gene: TRBJ1-1
abundance: few
CDR3aa: CAISESAGQLNTEAFF
CDR3nt: TGTGCCATCAGTGAGAGCGCGGGACAGTTGAACACTGAAGCTTTCTTT

v_gene: TRBV29-1
d_gene: .
len: 12
j_gene: TRBJ1-1
abundance: .
CDR3aa: CSVRPGGGIAFF
CDR3nt: TGCAGCGTTAGGCCCGGTGGGGGTATAGCTTTCTTT

v_gene: TRBV29-1
d_gene: .
len: 11
j_gene: TRBJ2-7
abundance: .
CDR3aa: CSVGDSYEQYF
CDR3nt: TGCAGCGTTGGAGACTCCTACGAGCAGTACTTC

v_gene: TRBV5-6
d_gene: .
len: 15
j_gene: TRBJ2-3
abundance: .
CDR3aa: CASRPWDWSTDTQYF
CDR3nt: TGTGCCAGCAGACCGTGGGATTGGAGCACAGATACGCAGTATTTT

v_gene: TRBV9
d_gene: TRBD2
len: 13
j_gene: TRBJ2-5
abundance: once
CDR3aa: CASSVGGQETQYF
CDR3nt: TGTGCCAGCAGCGTCGGGGGGCAAGAGACCCAGTACTTC

v_gene: TRBV5-6
d_gene: TRBD1
len: 15
j_gene: TRBJ2-7
abundance: .
CDR3aa: CASSPGQGGPYEQYF
CDR3nt: TGTGCCAGCAGCCCCGGACAGGGTGGGCCCTACGAGCAGTACTTC

v_gene: TRBV27
d_gene: .
len: 15
j_gene: TRBJ2-2
abundance: few
CDR3aa: CASSLRSLGTGELFF
CDR3nt: TGTGCCAGCAGTTTAAGATCGTTGGGGACCGGGGAGCTGTTTTTT

v_gene: TRBV18
d_gene: TRBD1
len: 15
j_gene: TRBJ2-1
abundance: .
CDR3aa: CASSPKTGGNNEQFF
CDR3nt: TGTGCCAGCTCACCAAAGACAGGGGGTAACAATGAGCAGTTCTTC

v_gene: TRBV14
d_gene: .
len: 17
j_gene: TRBJ2-3
abundance: .
CDR3aa: CASSRNPQGRGTDTQYF
CDR3nt: TGTGCCAGCAGCCGGAATCCCCAGGGCCGGGGCACAGATACGCAGTATTTT

v_gene: TRBV5-1
d_gene: TRBD1
len: 15
j_gene: TRBJ1-1
abundance: .
CDR3aa: CASSSTGGGNTEAFF
CDR3nt: TGCGCCAGCAGCTCGACAGGGGGAGGGAACACTGAAGCTTTCTTT

v_gene: TRBV29-1
d_gene: .
len: 11
j_gene: TRBJ2-1
abundance: few
CDR3aa: CSVGTYNEQFF
CDR3nt: TGCAGCGTCGGGACGTACAATGAGCAGTTCTTC

v_gene: TRBV30
d_gene: .
len: 14
j_gene: TRBJ2-1
abundance: once
CDR3aa: CAWTLPPPYNEQFF
CDR3nt: TGTGCCTGGACTTTACCCCCCCCCTACAATGAGCAGTTCTTC

v_gene: TRBV6-1
d_gene: .
len: 12
j_gene: TRBJ2-7
abundance: .
CDR3aa: CASSEAAGEQYF
CDR3nt: TGTGCCAGCAGTGAAGCGGCGGGAGAGCAGTACTTC

v_gene: TRBV5-1
d_gene: .
len: 12
j_gene: TRBJ1-2
abundance: .
CDR3aa: CASSLDALGYTF
CDR3nt: TGCGCCAGCAGCTTGGACGCTCTGGGCTACACCTTC

v_gene: TRBV4-3
d_gene: .
len: 15
j_gene: TRBJ1-4
abundance: .
CDR3aa: CASSQESGVTEKLFF
CDR3nt: TGCGCCAGCAGCCAAGAGTCAGGAGTCACCGAAAAACTGTTTTTT

v_gene: TRBV29-1
d_gene: .
len: 13
j_gene: TRBJ1-1
abundance: .
CDR3aa: CSVRGRGSTEAFF
CDR3nt: TGCAGCGTTCGTGGTAGGGGTAGCACTGAAGCTTTCTTT

v_gene: TRBV30
d_gene: .
len: 13
j_gene: TRBJ1-6
abundance: .
CDR3aa: CAWETGTNSPLHF
CDR3nt: TGTGCCTGGGAGACAGGAACAAATTCACCCCTCCACTTT